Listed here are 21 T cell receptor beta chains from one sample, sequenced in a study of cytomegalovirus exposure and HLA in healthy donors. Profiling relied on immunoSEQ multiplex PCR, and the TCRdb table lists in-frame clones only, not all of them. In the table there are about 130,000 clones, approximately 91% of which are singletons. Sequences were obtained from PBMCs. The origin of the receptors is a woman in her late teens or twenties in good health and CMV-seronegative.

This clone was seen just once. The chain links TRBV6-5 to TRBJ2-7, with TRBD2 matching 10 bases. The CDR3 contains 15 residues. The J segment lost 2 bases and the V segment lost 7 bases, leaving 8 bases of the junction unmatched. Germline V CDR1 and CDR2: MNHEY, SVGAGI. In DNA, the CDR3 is TGTGCCAGCACCCCATCTAGCGGGGGTGCCTACGAGCAGTACTTC. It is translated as CASTPSSGGAYEQYF.

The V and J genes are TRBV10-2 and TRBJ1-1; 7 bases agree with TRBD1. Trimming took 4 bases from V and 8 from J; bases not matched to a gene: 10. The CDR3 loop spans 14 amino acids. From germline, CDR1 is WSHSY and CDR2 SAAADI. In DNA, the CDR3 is TGCGCCAGCAGTGTAGACAGGGAGATTGGAGAAGCTTTCTTT. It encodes CASSVDREIGEAFF.

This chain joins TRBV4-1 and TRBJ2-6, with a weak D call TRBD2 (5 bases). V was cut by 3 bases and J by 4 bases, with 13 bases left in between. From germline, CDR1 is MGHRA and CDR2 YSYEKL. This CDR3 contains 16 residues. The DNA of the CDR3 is TGCGCCAGCAGCCACTGGCGCGGGCAGGGGGCCAACGTCCTGACTTTC. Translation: CASSHWRGQGANVLTF.

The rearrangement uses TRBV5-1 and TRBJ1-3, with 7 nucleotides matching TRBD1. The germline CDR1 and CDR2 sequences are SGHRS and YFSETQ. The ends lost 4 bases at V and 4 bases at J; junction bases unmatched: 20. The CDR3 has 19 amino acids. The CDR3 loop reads CASSPSGGGSPGPGNTIYF. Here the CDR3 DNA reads TGCGCCAGCAGCCCCTCAGGAGGGGGCTCGCCTGGTCCCGGAAACACCATATATTTT.

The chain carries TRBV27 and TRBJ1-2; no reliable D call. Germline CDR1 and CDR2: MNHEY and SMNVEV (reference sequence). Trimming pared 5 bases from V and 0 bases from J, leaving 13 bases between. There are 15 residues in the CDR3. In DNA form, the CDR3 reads TGTGCCAGCAGTCCGCTGGGCGCCACTAACTATGGCTACACCTTC. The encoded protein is CASSPLGATNYGYTF.

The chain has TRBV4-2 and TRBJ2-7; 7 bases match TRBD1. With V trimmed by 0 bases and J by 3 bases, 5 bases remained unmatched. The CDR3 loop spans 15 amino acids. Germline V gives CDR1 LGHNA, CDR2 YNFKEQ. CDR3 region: CASSQEGQRFYEQYF. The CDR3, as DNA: TGTGCCAGCAGCCAAGAGGGACAGAGGTTCTACGAGCAGTACTTC.

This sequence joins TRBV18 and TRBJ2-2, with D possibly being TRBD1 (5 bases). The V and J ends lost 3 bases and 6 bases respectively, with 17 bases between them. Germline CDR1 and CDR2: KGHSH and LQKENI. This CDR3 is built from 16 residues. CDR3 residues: CASSPITQGIAGELFF. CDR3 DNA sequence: TGTGCCAGCTCACCCATTACTCAGGGTATCGCCGGGGAGCTGTTTTTT.

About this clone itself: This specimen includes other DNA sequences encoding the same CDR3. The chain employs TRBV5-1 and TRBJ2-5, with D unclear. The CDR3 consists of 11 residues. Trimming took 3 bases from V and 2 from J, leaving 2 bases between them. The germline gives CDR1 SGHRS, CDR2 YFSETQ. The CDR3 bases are TGCGCCAGCAGCTCTCAAGAGACCCAGTACTTC. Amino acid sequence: CASSSQETQYF.

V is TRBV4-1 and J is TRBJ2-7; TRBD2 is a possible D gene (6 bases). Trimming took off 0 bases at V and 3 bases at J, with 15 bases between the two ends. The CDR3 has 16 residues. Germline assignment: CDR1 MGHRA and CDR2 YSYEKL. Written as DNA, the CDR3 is TGCGCCAGCAGCCAAGATGGTTCTAAGGGAGGCTACGAGCAGTACTTC. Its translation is CASSQDGSKGGYEQYF.

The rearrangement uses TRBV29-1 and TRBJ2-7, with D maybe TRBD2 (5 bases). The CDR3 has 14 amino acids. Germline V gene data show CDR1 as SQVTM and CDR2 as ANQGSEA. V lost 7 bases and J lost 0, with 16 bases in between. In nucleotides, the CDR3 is TGCAGCGCACGCAGCGCTAGCCACTCCTACGAGCAGTACTTC. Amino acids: CSARSASHSYEQYF.

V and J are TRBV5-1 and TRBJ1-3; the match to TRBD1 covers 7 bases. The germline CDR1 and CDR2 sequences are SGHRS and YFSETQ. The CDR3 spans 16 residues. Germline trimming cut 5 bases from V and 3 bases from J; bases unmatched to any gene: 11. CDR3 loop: CASSPGGTEDGNTIYF. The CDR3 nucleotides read TGCGCCAGCAGTCCAGGGGGGACAGAGGATGGAAACACCATATATTTT.

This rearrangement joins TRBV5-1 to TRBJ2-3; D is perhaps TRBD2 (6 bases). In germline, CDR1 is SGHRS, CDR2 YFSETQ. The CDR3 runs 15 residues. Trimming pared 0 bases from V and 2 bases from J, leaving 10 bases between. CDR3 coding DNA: TGCGCCAGCAGCTTGGAACTAGCATACACAGATACGCAGTATTTT. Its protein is CASSLELAYTDTQYF.

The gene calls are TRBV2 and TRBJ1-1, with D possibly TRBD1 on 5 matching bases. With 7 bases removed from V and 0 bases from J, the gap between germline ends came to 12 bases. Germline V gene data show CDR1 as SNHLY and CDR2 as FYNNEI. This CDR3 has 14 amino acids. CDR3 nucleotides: TGTGCCAGCAAGTCCGCCAGGGTGAACACTGAAGCTTTCTTT. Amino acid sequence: CASKSARVNTEAFF.

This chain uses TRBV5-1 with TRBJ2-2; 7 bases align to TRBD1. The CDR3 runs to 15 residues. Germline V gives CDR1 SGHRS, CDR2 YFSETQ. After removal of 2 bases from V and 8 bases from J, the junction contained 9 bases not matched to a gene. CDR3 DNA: TGCGCCAGCAGCTTTCCCCGCGACAGGGATGGGGAGCTGTTTTTT. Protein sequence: CASSFPRDRDGELFF.

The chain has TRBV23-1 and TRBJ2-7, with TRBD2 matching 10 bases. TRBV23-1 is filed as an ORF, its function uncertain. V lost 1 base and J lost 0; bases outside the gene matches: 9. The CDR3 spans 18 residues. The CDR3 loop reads CASSQLGTSGVSSYEQYF. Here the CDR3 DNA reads TGCGCCAGCAGTCAATTGGGTACTAGCGGGGTAAGCTCCTACGAGCAGTACTTC.

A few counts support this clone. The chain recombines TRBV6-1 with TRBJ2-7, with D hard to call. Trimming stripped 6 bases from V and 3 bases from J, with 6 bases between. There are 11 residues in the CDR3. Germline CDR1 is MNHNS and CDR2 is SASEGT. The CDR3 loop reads CASSAVYEQYF. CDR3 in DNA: TGTGCCAGCAGCGCAGTCTACGAGCAGTACTTC.

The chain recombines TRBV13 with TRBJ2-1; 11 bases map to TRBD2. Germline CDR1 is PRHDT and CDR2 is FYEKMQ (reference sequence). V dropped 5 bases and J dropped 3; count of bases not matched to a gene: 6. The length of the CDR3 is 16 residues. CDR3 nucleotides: TGTGCCAGCAGCCCCTCCGGGACTAGCGGCTACAATGAGCAGTTCTTC. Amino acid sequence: CASSPSGTSGYNEQFF.

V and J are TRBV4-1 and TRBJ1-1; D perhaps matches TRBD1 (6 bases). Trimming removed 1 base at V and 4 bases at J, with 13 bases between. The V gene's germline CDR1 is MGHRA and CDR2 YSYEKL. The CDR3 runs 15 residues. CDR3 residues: CASSQVGSRGTEAFF. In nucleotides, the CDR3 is TGCGCCAGCAGCCAAGTAGGGAGCAGGGGCACTGAAGCTTTCTTT.

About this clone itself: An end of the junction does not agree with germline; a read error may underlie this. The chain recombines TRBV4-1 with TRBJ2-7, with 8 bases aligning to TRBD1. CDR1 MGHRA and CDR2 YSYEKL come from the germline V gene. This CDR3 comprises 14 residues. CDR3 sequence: CASSLGQGPYEQCF. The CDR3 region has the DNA TGCGCCAGCAGCCTAGGACAGGGTCCCTACGAGCAGTGCTTC.

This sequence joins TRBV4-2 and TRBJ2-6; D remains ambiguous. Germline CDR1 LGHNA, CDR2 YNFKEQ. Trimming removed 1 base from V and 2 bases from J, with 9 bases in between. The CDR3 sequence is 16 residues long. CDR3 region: CASSQASGAGANVLTF. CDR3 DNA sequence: TGTGCCAGCAGCCAAGCCTCAGGTGCTGGGGCCAACGTCCTGACTTTC.

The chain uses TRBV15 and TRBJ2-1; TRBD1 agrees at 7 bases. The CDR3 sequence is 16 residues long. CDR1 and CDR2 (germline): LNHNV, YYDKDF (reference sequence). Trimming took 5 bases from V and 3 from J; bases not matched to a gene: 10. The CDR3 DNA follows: TGTGCCACCAGCGCACAACAGGGGACGGGCTACAATGAGCAGTTCTTC. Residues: CATSAQQGTGYNEQFF.